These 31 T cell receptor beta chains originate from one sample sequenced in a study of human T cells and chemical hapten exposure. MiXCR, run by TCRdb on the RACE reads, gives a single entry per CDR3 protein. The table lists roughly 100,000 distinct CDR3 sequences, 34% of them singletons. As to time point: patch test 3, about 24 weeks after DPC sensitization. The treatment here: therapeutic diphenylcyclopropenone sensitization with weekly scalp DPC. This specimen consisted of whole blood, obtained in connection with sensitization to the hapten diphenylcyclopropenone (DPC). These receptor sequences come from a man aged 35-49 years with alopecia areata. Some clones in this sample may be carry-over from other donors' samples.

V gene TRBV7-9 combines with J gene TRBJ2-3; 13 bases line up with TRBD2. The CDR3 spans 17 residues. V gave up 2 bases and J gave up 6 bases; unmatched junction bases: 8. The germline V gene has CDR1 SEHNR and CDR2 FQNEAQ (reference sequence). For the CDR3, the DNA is TGTGCCAGCAGCTTAACCCGGACTAGCGGGAGCCCCGATACGCAGTATTTT. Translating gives CASSLTRTSGSPDTQYF.

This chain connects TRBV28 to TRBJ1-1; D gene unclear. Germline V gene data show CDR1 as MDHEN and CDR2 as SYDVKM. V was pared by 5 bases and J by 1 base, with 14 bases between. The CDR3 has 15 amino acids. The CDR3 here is CASSSPDGRNTEAFF. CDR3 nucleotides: TGTGCCAGCAGTAGCCCTGACGGGAGGAACACTGAAGCTTTCTTT.

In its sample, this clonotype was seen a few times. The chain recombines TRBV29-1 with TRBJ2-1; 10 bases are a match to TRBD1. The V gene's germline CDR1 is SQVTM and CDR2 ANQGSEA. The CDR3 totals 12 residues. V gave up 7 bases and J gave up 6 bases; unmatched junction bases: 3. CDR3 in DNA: TGCAGCGCCCGGACAGGGGGCAATGAGCAGTTCTTC. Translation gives CSARTGGNEQFF.

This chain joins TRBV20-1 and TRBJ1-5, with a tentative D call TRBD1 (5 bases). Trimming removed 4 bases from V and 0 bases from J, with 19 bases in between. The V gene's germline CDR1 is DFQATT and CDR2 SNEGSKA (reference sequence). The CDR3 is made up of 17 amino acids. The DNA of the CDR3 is TGCAGTGCTACCGTCCGGGGCAGAAGCTTTAGCAATCAGCCCCAGCATTTT. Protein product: CSATVRGRSFSNQPQHF.

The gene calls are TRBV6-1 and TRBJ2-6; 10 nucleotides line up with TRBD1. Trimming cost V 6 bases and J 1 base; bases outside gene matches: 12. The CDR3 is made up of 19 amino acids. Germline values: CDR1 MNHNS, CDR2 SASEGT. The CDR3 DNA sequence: TGTGCCAGCAGCCCACTAGGGACAGGGGAGGAGTCTGGGGCCAACGTCCTGACTTTC. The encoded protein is CASSPLGTGEESGANVLTF.

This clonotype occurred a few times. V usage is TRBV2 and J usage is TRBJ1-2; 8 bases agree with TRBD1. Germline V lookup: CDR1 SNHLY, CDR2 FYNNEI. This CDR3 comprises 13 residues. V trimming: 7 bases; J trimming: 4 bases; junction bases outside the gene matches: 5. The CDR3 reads CASTGQGSYGYTF. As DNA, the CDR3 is TGTGCCAGCACCGGACAGGGCAGCTATGGCTACACCTTC.

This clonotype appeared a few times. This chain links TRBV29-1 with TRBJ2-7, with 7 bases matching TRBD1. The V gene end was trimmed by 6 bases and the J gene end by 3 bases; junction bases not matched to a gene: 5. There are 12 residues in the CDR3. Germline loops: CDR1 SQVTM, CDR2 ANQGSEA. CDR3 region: CSVWQGDYEQYF. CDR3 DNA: TGCAGCGTCTGGCAGGGGGACTACGAGCAGTACTTC.

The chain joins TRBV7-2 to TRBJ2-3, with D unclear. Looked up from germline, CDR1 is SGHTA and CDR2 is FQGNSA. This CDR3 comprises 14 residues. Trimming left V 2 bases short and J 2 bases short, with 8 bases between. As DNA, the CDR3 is TGTGCCAGCAGCTTATCCGCCCCCACAGATACGCAGTATTTT. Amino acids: CASSLSAPTDTQYF.

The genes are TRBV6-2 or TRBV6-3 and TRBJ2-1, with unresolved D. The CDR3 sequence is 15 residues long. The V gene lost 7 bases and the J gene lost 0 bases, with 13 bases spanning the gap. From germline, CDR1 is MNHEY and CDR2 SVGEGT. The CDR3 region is CASTLGGLSYNEQFF. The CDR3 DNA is TGTGCCAGCACGCTCGGCGGTCTCTCCTACAATGAGCAGTTCTTC.

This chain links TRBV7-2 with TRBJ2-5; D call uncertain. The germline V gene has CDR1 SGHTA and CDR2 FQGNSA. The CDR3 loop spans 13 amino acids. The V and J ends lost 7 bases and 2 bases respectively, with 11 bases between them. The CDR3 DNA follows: TGTGCCAGCACCCCTGGGCAGCAAGAGACCCAGTACTTC. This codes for CASTPGQQETQYF.

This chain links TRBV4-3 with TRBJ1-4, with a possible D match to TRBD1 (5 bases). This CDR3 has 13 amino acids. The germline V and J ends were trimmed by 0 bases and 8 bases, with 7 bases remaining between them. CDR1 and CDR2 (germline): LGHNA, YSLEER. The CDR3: CASSQDRGEKLFF. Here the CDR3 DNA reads TGCGCCAGCAGCCAAGATCGGGGCGAAAAACTGTTTTTT.

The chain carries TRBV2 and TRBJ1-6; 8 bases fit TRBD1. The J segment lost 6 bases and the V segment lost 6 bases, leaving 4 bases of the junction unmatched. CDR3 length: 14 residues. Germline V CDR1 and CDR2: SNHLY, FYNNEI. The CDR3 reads CASRLGQGNSPLHF. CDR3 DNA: TGTGCCAGCAGACTAGGACAGGGTAATTCACCCCTCCACTTT.

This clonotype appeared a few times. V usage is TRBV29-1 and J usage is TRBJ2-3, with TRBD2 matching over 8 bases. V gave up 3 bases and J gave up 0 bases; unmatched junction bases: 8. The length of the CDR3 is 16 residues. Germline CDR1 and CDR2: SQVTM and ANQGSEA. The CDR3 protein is CSVDMIAGTSTDTQYF. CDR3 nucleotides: TGCAGCGTTGATATGATAGCGGGAACTAGCACAGATACGCAGTATTTT.

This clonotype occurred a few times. In nucleotides, the CDR3 is TGTGCCAGCAAGATCCGCACAGATACGCAGTATTTT. The encoded protein is CASKIRTDTQYF. The chain links TRBV12-3 or TRBV12-4 to TRBJ2-3; D gene uncertain. The ends were cut back, 7 bases at V and 1 base at J, with 6 bases in the middle. The length of the CDR3 is 12 residues.

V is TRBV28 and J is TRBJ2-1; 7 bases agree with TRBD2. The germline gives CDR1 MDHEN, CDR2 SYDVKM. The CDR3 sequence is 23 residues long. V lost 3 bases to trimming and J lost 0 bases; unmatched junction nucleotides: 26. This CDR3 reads CASSFEWVPRLAEIRSSYNEQFF. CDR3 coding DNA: TGTGCCAGCAGTTTTGAATGGGTCCCCAGACTAGCTGAGATTCGGAGCTCCTACAATGAGCAGTTCTTC.

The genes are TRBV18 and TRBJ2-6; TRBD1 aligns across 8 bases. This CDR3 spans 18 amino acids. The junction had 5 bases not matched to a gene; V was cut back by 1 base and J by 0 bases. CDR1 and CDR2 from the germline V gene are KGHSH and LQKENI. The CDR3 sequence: CASSPQQGESSGANVLTF. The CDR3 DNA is TGTGCCAGCTCACCACAACAGGGGGAAAGCTCTGGGGCCAACGTCCTGACTTTC.

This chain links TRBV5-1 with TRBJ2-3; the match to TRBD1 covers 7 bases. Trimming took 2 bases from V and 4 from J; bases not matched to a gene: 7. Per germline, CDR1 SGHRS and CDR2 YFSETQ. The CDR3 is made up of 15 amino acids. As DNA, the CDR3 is TGCGCCAGCAGCTTAAACGGACAGGCCCCAGATACGCAGTATTTT. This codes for CASSLNGQAPDTQYF.

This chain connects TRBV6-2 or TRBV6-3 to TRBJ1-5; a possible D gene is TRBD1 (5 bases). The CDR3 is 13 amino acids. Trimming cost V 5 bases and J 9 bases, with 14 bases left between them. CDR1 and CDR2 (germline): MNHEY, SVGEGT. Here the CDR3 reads CASSLQASAPQHF. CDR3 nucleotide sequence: TGTGCCAGCAGTCTACAGGCCTCGGCGCCCCAGCATTTT.

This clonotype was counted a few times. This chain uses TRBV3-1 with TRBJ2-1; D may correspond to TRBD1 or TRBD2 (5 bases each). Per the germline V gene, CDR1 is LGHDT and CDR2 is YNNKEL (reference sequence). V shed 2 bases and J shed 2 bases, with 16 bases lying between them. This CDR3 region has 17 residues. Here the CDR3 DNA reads TGTGCCAGCAGCCAATTCGTATTGGGGGTTACCTACAATGAGCAGTTCTTC. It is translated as CASSQFVLGVTYNEQFF.

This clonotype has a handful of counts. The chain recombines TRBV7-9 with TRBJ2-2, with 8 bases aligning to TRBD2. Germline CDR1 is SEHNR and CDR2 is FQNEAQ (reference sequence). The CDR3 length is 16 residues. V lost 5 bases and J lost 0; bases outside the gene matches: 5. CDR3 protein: CASSRGGLANTGELFF. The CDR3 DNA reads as TGTGCCAGCAGCCGGGGGGGCCTAGCGAACACCGGGGAGCTGTTTTTT.

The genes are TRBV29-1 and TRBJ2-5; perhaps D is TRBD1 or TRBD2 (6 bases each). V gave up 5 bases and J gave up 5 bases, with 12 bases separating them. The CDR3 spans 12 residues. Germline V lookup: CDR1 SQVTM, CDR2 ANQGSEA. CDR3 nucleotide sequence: TGCAGCGTTACTACAGGGAGGGAGACCCAGTACTTC. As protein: CSVTTGRETQYF.

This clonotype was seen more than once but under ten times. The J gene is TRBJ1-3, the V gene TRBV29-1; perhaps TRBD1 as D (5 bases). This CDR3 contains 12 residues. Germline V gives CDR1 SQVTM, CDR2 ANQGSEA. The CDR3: CGQGDSGNTIYF. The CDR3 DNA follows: TGCGGACAAGGGGATTCTGGAAACACCATATATTTT.

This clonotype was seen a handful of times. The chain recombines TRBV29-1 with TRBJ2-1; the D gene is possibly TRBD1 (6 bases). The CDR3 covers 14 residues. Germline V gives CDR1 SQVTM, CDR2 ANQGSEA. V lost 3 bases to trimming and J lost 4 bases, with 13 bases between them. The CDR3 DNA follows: TGCAGCGTTGACCCACAGGGAAGGTACAATGAGCAGTTCTTC. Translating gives CSVDPQGRYNEQFF.

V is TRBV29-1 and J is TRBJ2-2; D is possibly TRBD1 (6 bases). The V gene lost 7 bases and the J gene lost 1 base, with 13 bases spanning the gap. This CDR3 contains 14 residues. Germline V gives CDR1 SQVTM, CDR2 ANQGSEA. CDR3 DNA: TGCAGCGCCAGGGGTAGCAGGAACACCGGGGAGCTGTTTTTT. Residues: CSARGSRNTGELFF.

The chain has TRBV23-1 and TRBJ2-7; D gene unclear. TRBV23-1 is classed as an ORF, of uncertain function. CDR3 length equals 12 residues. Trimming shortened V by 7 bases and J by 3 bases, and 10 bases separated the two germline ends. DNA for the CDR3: TGCGCCAGCACGGGCAGTTACTACGAGCAGTACGTC. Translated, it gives CASTGSYYEQYV.

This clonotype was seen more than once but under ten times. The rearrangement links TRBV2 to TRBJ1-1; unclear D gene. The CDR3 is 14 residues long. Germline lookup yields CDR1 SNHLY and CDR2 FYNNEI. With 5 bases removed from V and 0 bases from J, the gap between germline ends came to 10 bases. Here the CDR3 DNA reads TGTGCCAGCAGTATGCGGGCGCTGAACACTGAAGCTTTCTTT. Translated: CASSMRALNTEAFF.

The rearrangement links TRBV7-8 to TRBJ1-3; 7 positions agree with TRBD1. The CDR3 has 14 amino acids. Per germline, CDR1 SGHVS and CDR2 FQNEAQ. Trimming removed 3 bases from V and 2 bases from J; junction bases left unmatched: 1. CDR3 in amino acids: CASSFRGAGNTIYF. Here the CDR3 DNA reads TGTGCCAGCAGCTTCAGGGGGGCTGGAAACACCATATATTTT.

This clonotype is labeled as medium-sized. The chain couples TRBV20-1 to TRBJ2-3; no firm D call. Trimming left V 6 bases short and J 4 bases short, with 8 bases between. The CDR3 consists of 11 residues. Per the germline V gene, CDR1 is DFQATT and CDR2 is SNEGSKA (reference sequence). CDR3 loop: CSADTSDTQYF. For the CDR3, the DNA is TGCAGTGCCGACACGTCAGATACGCAGTATTTT.

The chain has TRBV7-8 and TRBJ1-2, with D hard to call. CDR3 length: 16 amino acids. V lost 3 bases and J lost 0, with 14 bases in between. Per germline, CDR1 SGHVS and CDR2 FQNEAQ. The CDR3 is CASSLRVEPANYGYTF. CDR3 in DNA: TGTGCCAGCAGCTTGAGGGTAGAACCAGCTAACTATGGCTACACCTTC.

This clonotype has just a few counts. The CDR3 coding sequence is TGTGCCAGCTGCCGGGACAGCTTAAACACTGAAGCTTTCTTT. Its translation is CASCRDSLNTEAFF. The V gene is TRBV5-5, the J gene TRBJ1-1, with 7 bases matching TRBD1. This CDR3 contains 14 residues. V dropped 7 bases and J dropped 2; count of bases not matched to a gene: 8. CDR1 and CDR2 from the germline V gene are SGHKS and YYEKEE (reference sequence).

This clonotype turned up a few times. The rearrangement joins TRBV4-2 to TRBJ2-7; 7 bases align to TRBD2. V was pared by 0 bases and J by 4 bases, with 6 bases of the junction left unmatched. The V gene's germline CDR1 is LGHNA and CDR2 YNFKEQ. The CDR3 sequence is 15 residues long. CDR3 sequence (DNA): TGTGCCAGCAGCCAAGATTTTGAGGGAGGGTACGAGCAGTACTTC. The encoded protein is CASSQDFEGGYEQYF.